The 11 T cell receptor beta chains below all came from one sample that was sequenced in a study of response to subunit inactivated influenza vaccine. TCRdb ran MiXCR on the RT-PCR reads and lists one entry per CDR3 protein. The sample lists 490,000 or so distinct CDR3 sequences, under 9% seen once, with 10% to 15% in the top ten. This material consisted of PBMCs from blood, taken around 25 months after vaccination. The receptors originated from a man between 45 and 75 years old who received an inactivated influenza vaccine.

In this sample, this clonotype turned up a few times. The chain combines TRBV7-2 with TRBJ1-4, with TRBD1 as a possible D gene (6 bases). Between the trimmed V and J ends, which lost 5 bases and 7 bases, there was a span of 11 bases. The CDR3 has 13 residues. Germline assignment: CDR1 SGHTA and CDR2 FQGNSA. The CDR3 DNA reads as TGTGCCAGCAGCGCCTACAGGGCTGAAAAACTGTTTTTT. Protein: CASSAYRAEKLFF. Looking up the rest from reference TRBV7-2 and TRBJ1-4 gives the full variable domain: GAGVSQSPSNKVTEKGKDVELRCDPISGHTALYWYRQSLGQGLEFLIYFQGNSAPDKSGLPSDRFSAERTGGSVSTLTIQRTQQEDSAVYLCASSAYRAEKLFFGSGTQLSVL.

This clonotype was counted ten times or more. In DNA, the CDR3 is TGCAGTGCTAGAGATAAAATGGGCGGACTAAGCGAAAAACTGTTTTTT. It encodes CSARDKMGGLSEKLFF. The genes are TRBV20-1 and TRBJ1-4; no clear D. Between the trimmed V and J ends, which lost 0 bases and 8 bases, there was a span of 19 bases. This CDR3 contains 16 residues. The germline CDR1 and CDR2 sequences are DFQATT and SNEGSKA (reference sequence).

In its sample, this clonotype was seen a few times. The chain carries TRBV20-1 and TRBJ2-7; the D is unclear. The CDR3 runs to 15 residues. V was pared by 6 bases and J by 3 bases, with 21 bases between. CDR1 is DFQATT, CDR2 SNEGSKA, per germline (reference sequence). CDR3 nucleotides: TGCAGTGCCCCGCGGAAGGCGCGGACGGACTACGAGCAGTACTTC. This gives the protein CSAPRKARTDYEQYF.

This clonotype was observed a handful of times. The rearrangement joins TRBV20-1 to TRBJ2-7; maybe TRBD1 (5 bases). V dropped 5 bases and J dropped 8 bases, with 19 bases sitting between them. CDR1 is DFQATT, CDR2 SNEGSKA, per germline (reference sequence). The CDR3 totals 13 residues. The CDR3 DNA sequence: TGCAGTGCTCTAAGGACCGATAGGGGCCAGCAGTACTTC. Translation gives CSALRTDRGQQYF.

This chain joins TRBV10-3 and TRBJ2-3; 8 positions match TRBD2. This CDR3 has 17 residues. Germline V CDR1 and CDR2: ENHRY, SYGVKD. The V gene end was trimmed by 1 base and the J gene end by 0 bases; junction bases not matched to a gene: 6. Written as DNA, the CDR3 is TGTGCCATCAGTGAGTTTGTGCTAGCGGGCAGCACAGATACGCAGTATTTT. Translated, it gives CAISEFVLAGSTDTQYF.

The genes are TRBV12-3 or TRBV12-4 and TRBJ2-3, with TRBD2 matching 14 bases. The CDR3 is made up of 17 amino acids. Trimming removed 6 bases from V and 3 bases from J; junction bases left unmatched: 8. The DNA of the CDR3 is TGTGCCAGCAGCGGACTAGCGGGGGGTAGGAGTACAGATACGCAGTATTTT. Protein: CASSGLAGGRSTDTQYF.

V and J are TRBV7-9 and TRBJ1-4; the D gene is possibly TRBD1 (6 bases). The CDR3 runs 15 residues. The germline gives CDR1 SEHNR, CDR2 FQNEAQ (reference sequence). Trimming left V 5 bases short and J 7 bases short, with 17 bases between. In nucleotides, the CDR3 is TGTGCCAGCAGCATCGGGGGGGGCAGCGGTGAAAAACTGTTTTTT. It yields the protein CASSIGGGSGEKLFF. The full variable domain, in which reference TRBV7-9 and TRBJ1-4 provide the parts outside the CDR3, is DTGVSQNPRHKITKRGQNVTFRCDPISEHNRLYWYRQTLGQGPEFLTYFQNEAQLEKSRLLSDRFSAERPKGSFSTLEIQRTEQGDSAMYLCASSIGGGSGEKLFFGSGTQLSVL.

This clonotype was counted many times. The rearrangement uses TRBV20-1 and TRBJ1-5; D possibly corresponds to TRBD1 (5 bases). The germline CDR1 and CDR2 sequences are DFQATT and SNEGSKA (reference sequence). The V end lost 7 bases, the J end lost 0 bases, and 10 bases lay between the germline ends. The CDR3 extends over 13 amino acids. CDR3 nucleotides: TGCAGTGTCAGGGAAGATAGCAATCAGCCCCAGCATTTT. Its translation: CSVREDSNQPQHF.

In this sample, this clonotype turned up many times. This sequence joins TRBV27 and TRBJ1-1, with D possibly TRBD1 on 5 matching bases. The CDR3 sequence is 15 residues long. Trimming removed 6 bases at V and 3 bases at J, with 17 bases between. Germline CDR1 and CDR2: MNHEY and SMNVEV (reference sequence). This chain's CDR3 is CASSMWGGSYTEAFF. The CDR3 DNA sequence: TGTGCCAGCAGCATGTGGGGGGGGAGCTACACTGAAGCTTTCTTT.

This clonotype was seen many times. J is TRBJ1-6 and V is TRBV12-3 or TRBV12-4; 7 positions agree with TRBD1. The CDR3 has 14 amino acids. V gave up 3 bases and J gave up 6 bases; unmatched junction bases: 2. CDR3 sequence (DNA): TGTGCCAGCAGTTTCGCAGGGGGTAATTCACCCCTCCACTTT. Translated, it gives CASSFAGGNSPLHF.

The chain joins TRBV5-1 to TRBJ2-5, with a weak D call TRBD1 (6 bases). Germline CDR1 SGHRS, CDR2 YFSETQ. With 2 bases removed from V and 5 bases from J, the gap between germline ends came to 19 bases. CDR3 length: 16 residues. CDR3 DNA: TGCGCCAGCAGCTTTTTTGCAGGGGAGAAAGGGGAGACCCAGTACTTC. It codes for CASSFFAGEKGETQYF.